The T cell receptor beta chain described here comes from a study of tumor-infiltrating lymphocytes in primary liver carcinoma. A word on this clonotype: The junction and the germline gene differ at one end; a read error may be behind it.

The input was approximately 500 ng total RNA; TCR beta cDNA was made from it with a constant-region primer. Three-round nested multiplex PCR performed with slightly modified ARM-PCR produced the TCR beta libraries. TCRdb ran MiXCR on the multiplex PCR reads and lists one entry per CDR3 protein. This table holds 100,000 or so distinct CDR3 sequences, approximately 68% found once. The source material, roughly 18-30 mg of unsorted bulk tissue, was used to co-extract RNA and DNA. This TCR came from an older woman with primary liver carcinoma and hepatitis B virus infection. Sequencing used liver tumor tissue from sampling region 5. Subset reported: tumor region T5, tumor centre.

CDR3 sequence (DNA): TGTGCCAGTAACCCACCCGGGGGGGCGCGTACCACTGAAGCCTTCTTT. It encodes CASNPPGGARTTEAFF. The V call is TRBV11-2, the J call TRBJ1-1; tentatively, D is TRBD1 (6 bases). The CDR3 contains 16 residues. The germline gives CDR1 SGHAT, CDR2 FQNNGV.